This TCR beta chain stems from a study of T-cell reconstitution after alpha-beta-depleted transplantation in children. Whole-study results and caveats: Expanded graft clones, several hundred of them, were reportedly the source of alpha-beta T cells about two months after transplant. The authors attributed T-cell counts and diversity one year after transplant mostly to newly produced T cells. Certain patients had high TCRbeta diversity at day 60, and it came from recipient T cells and thymic progenitors that survived.

This clonotype was observed a few times. Its specificity is unknown. Germline CDR1 SGHRS, CDR2 YFSETQ. This CDR3 is built from 16 residues. V dropped 4 bases and J dropped 1 base, with 16 bases sitting between them. It was with unique molecular identifiers that the TCRbeta library was prepared. MiXCR was run by TCRdb on the PCR reads, yielding one entry per CDR3 protein. The sample shows about 240,000 distinct CDR3 sequences, about 25% of them seen only once. This receptor was identified in a girl under 10 years old with Fanconi anemia, due to receive a stem cell transplant. This specimen was PBMCs, taken before TCRalphabeta/CD19-depleted stem cell transplant. The gene calls are TRBV5-1 and TRBJ2-3; D is perhaps TRBD2 (5 bases). The CDR3 region has the DNA TGCGCCAGCAGCCGGTCGGTCAGCGGAGGCACAGATACGCAGTATTTT. Translation gives CASSRSVSGGTDTQYF. Looking up the rest from reference TRBV5-1 and TRBJ2-3 gives the full variable domain: KAGVTQTPRYLIKTRGQQVTLSCSPISGHRSVSWYQQTPGQGLQFLFEYFSETQRNKGNFPGRFSGRQFSNSRSEMNVSTLELGDSALYLCASSRSVSGGTDTQYFGPGTRLTVL.